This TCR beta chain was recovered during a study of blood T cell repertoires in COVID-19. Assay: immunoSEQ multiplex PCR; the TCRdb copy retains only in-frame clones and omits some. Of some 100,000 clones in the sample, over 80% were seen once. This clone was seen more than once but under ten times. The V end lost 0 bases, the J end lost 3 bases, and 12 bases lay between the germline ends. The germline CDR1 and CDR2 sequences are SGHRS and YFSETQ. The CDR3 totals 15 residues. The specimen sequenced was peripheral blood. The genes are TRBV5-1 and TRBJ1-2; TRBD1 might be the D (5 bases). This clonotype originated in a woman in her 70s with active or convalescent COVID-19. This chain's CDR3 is CASSLEGEAHYGYTF. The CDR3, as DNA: TGCGCCAGCAGCTTGGAAGGGGAGGCTCACTATGGCTACACCTTC.